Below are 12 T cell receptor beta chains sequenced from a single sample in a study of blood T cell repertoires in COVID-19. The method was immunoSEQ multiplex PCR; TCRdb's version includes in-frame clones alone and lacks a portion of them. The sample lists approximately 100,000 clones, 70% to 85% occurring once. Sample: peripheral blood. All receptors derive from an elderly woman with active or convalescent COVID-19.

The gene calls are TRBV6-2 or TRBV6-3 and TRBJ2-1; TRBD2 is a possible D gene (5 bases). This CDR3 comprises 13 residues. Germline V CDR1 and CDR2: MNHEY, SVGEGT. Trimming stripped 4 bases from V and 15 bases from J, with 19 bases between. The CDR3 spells CASSWTEGHPRFF. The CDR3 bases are TGTGCCAGCAGTTGGACCGAGGGCCATCCGCGGTTCTTC.

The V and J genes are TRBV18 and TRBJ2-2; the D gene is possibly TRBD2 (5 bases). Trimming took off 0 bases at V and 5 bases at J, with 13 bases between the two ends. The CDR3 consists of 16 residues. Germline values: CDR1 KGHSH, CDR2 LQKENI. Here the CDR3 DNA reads TGTGCCAGCTCACCACCAAGCGGTGGAAGAACCGGGGAGCTGTTTTTT. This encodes CASSPPSGGRTGELFF.

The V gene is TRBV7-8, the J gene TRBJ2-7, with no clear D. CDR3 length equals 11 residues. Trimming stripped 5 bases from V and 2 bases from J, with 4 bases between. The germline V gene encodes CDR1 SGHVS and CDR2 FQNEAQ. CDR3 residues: CASSNTYEQYF. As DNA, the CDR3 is TGTGCCAGCAGCAATACCTACGAGCAGTACTTC.

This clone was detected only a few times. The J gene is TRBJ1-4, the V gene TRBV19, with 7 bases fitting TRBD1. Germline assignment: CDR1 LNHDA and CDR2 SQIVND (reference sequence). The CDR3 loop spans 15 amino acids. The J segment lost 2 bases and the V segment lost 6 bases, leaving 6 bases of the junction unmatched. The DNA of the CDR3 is TGTGCCAGTAGGAGCAGGGGGTGGACTAATGAAAAACTGTTTTTT. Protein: CASRSRGWTNEKLFF.

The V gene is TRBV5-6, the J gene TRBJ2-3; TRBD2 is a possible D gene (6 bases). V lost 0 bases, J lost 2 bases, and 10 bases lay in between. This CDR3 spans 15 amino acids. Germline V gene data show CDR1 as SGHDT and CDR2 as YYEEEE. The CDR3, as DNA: TGTGCCAGCAGCTTGGGTGGGAGGCTCACAGATACGCAGTATTTT. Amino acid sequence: CASSLGGRLTDTQYF.

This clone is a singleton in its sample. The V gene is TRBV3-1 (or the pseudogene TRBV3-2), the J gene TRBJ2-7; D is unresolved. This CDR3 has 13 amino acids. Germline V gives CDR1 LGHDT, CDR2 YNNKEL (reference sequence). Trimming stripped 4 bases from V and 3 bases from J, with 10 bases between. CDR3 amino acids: CASSPLDFYEQYF. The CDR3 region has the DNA TGTGCCAGCAGCCCACTCGATTTCTACGAGCAGTACTTC.

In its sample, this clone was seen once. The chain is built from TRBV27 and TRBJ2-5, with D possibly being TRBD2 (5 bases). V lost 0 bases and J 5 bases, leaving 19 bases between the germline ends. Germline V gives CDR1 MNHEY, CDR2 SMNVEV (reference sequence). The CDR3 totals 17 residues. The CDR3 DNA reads TGTGCCAGCAGTTTATCGAGGACCACTAGTTATACTGAGACCCAGTACTTC. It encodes CASSLSRTTSYTETQYF.

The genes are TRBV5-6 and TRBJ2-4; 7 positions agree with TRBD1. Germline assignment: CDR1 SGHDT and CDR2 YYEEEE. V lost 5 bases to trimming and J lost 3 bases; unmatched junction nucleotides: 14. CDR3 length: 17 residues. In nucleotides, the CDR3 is TGTGCCAGCAGTATACCGGGACAGCCCTATTTCAAAAACATTCAGTACTTC. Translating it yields CASSIPGQPYFKNIQYF.

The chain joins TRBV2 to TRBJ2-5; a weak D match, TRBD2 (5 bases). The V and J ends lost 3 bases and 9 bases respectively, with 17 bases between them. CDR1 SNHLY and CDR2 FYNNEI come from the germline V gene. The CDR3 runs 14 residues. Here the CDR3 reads CASSDSWTRGAQYF. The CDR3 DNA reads TGTGCCAGCAGTGATTCTTGGACCCGGGGAGCCCAGTACTTC.

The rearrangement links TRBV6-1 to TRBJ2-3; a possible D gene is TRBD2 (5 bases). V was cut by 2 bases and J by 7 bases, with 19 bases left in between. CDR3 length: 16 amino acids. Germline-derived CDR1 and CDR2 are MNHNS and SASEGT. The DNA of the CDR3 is TGTGCCAGCAGTGAATTGACGGGCCCGGGGAAGAATACGCAGTATTTT. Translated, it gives CASSELTGPGKNTQYF.

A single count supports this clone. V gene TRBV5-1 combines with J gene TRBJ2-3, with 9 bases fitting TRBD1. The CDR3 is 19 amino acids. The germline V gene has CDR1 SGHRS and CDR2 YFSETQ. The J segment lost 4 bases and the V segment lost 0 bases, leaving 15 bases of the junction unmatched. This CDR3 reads CASSLVYLSGQGVADTQYF. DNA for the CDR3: TGCGCCAGCAGCTTGGTTTACCTTTCGGGACAGGGAGTAGCAGATACGCAGTATTTT.

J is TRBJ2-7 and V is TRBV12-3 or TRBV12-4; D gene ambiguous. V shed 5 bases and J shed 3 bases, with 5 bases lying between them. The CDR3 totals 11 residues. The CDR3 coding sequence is TGTGCCAGCAGTCCCTTCTACGAGCAGTACTTC. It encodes CASSPFYEQYF.